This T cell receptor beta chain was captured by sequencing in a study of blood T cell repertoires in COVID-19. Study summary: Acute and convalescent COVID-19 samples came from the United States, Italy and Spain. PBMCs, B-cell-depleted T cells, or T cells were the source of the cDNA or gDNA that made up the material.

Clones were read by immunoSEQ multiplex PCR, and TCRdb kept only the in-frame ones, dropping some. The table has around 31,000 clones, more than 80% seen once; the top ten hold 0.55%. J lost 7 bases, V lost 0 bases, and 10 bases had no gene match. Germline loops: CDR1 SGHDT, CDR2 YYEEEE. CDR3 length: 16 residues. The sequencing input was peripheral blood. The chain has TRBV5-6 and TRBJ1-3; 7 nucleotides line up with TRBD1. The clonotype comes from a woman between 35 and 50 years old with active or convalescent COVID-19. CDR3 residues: CASSLGQGNAGNTIYF. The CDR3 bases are TGTGCCAGCAGCTTGGGACAGGGAAACGCCGGGAACACCATATATTTT. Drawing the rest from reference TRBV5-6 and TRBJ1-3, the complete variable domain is DAGVTQSPTHLIKTRGQQVTLRCSPKSGHDTVSWYQQALGQGPQFIFQYYEEEERQRGNFPDRFSGHQFPNYSSELNVNALLLGDSALYLCASSLGQGNAGNTIYFGEGSWLTVV.